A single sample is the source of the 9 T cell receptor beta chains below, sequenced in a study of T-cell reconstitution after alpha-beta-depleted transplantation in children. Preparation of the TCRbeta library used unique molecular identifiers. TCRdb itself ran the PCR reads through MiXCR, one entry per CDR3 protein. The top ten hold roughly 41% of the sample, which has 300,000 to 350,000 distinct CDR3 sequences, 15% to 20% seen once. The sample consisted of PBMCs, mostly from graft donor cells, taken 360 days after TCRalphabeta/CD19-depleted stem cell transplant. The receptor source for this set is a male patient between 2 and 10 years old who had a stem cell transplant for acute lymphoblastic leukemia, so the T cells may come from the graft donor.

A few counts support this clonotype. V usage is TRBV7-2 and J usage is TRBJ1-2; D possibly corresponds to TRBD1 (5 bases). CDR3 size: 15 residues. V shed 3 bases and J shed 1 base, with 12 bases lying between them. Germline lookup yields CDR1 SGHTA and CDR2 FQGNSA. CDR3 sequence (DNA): TGTGCCAGCAGCTTGGTCCGGGACGGTAACTATGGCTACACCTTC. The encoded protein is CASSLVRDGNYGYTF.

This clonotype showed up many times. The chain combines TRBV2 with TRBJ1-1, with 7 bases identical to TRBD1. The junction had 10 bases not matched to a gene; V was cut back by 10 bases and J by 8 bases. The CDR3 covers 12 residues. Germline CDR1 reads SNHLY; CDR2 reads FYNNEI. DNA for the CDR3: TGTGCCATTCCTGCTCCGGGACAGGAAGCTTTCTTT. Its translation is CAIPAPGQEAFF.

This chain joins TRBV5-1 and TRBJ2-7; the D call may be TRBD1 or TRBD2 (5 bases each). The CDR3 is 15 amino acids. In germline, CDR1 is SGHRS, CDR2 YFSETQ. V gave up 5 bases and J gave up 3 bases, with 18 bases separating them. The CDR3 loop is CASSPWGPFHYEQYF. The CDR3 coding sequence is TGCGCCAGCAGTCCCTGGGGACCCTTTCACTACGAGCAGTACTTC.

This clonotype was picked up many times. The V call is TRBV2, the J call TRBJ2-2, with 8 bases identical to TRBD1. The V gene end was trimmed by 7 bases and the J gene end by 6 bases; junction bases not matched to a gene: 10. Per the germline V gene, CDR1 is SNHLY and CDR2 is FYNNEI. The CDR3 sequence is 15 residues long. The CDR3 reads CASTPRGQGAGELFF. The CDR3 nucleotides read TGTGCCAGCACCCCCCGAGGACAGGGCGCCGGGGAGCTGTTTTTT.

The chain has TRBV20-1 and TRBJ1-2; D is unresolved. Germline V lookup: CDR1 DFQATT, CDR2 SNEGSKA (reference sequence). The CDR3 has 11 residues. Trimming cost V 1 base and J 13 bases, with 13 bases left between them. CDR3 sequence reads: CSARVDSGCTF. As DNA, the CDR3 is TGCAGTGCTAGAGTGGATTCGGGTTGCACCTTC.

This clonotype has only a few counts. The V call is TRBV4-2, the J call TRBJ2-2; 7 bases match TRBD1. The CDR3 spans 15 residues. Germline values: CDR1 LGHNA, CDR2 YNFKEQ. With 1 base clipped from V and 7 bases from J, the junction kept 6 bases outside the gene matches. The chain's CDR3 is CASSQGQGRNGELFF. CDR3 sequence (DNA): TGTGCCAGCAGCCAAGGACAGGGAAGGAACGGGGAGCTGTTTTTT.

CDR3 loop: CASRAALAYSYEQYF. The DNA of the CDR3 is TGTGCCAGCAGAGCCGCCCTAGCGTACTCCTACGAGCAGTACTTC. V usage is TRBV7-2 and J usage is TRBJ2-7, with TRBD2 as a possible D gene (6 bases). In germline, CDR1 is SGHTA, CDR2 FQGNSA. V gave up 6 bases and J gave up 0 bases, with 15 bases separating them. The CDR3 spans 15 residues. The full variable domain, in which reference TRBV7-2 and TRBJ2-7 provide the parts outside the CDR3, is GAGVSQSPSNKVTEKGKDVELRCDPISGHTALYWYRQSLGQGLEFLIYFQGNSAPDKSGLPSDRFSAERTGGSVSTLTIQRTQQEDSAVYLCASRAALAYSYEQYFGPGTRLTVT.

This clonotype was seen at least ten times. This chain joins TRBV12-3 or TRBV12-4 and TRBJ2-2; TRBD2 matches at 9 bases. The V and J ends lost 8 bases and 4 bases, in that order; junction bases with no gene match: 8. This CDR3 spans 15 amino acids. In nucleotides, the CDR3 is TGTGCCAGCGCCTTAGCGGGAGAGGTCACCGGGGAGCTGTTTTTT. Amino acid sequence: CASALAGEVTGELFF.

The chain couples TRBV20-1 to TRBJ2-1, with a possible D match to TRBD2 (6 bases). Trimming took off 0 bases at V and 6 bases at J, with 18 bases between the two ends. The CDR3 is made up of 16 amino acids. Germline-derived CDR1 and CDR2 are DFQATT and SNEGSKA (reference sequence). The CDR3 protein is CSARDLRGLRANEQFF. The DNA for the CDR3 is TGCAGTGCTAGAGATTTGCGGGGACTCCGCGCCAATGAGCAGTTCTTC.